This T cell receptor beta chain was documented in a study of human T cells and chemical hapten exposure. TCRdb recomputed calls from the RACE reads with MiXCR, one row per CDR3 protein. The sample carries some 120,000 distinct CDR3 sequences, roughly 12% recorded once. Sample time point: patch test 1, 2 weeks after DPC sensitization. Indicated treatment: therapeutic diphenylcyclopropenone sensitization with weekly scalp DPC. Trimming shortened V by 1 base and J by 4 bases, and 13 bases separated the two germline ends. Germline CDR1 SGHVS, CDR2 FNYEAQ. This CDR3 is built from 15 residues. This clonotype was seen at least ten times.

The V and J genes are TRBV7-6 and TRBJ1-1; D unresolved. The TCR originated in a woman aged 45-65 years with alopecia areata. Some clones in this sample may be carry-over from other donors' samples. Source: whole blood, taken in connection with sensitization to the hapten diphenylcyclopropenone (DPC). The CDR3 sequence: CASSLVIGSGTEAFF. CDR3 nucleotide sequence: TGTGCCAGCAGCTTAGTTATAGGGAGCGGCACTGAAGCTTTCTTT.